The rows below give T cell receptor beta chains drawn from one sample of a study of Ad26.COV2.S vaccination and SARS-CoV-2 variants. Sequencing was performed with immunoSEQ multiplex PCR; in TCRdb, only in-frame clones are kept and a portion is missing. This table holds about 250,000 clones, more than 75% found once. The sample consisted of peripheral blood, taken in a trial of Ad26.COV2.S vaccine versus placebo. The receptors were sampled from a person aged 18 to 65 who received the Ad26.COV2.S COVID-19 vaccine or a placebo. The CDR3 runs from the conserved cysteine through the conserved F or W. D genes are given only for firm matches. Clone sizes are given selectively: once, few, many, or a class where the clone is expanded.

clone size,V gene,D gene,J gene,CDR3 DNA,CDR3 protein
.,TRBV18,.,TRBJ1-1,TGTGCCAGCTCACTCCCCGGGTCATGGGGGACTGAAGCTTTCTTT,CASSLPGSWGTEAFF
.,TRBV4-2,.,TRBJ1-5,TGTGCCAGCAGCCAAGATCAGAGAACGGGGGGCAATCAGCCCCAGCATTTT,CASSQDQRTGGNQPQHF
.,TRBV27,TRBD2,TRBJ2-1,TGTGCCAGCAGCCCGGGCGGGAGGGCCAATGAGCAGTTCTTC,CASSPGGRANEQFF
.,TRBV5-5,TRBD1,TRBJ2-7,TGTGCCAGCAGCTCTAGGACAGGGAGTAACTACGAGCAGTACTTC,CASSSRTGSNYEQYF
.,TRBV5-4,TRBD1,TRBJ2-1,TGTGCCAGCAGCCCGGGACAGGGCGGTGAGCAGTTCTTC,CASSPGQGGEQFF
.,TRBV18,.,TRBJ2-5,TGTGCCAGCTCCCTCAGACCCGGGGGGCGAGAGACCCAGTACTTC,CASSLRPGGRETQYF
.,TRBV11-2,.,TRBJ1-1,TGTGCCAGCAGCCCCCGGGGCCCCTCGAACACTGAAGCTTTCTTT,CASSPRGPSNTEAFF
.,TRBV11-3,.,TRBJ2-7,TGTGCCAGCAGCTTAGGGCACCTCTCCTACGAGCAGTACTTC,CASSLGHLSYEQYF
.,TRBV10-3,.,TRBJ1-1,TGTGCCTCGTTACCATCACGGGCGGCGATGAACACTGAAGCTTTCTTT,CASLPSRAAMNTEAFF
once,TRBV29-1,TRBD2,TRBJ2-5,TGCAGCGTTGCCCCGCGACTAGCTCTGGAGACCCAGTACTTC,CSVAPRLALETQYF
.,TRBV2,.,TRBJ2-2,TGTGCCAGCAGCGGTCCGGGGAGGGGGACCGGGGAGCTGTTTTTT,CASSGPGRGTGELFF
.,TRBV11-3,TRBD2,TRBJ2-1,TGTGCCAGCAGCTTAGACGGGGGGATGTACAATGAGCAGTTCTTC,CASSLDGGMYNEQFF
.,TRBV11-2,TRBD2,TRBJ2-5,TGTGCCAGCAGTCCCCAAGCGGGAATCGAGACCCAGTACTTC,CASSPQAGIETQYF
.,TRBV18,.,TRBJ1-2,TGTGCCAGCTCACAGGACACCGCCGATGGCTACACCTTC,CASSQDTADGYTF
.,TRBV5-4,.,TRBJ2-4,TGTGCCAGCAGCTTCAACAGGTGGGGGACCAAAAACATTCAGTACTTC,CASSFNRWGTKNIQYF
.,TRBV5-1,TRBD1,TRBJ1-1,TGCGCCAGCAGCTGGGGGACAGTCGGAGAAGCTTTCTTT,CASSWGTVGEAFF
.,TRBV5-6,.,TRBJ2-7,TGTGCCAGCAGCTCCGGGGACTTGGCCTACGAGCAGTACTTC,CASSSGDLAYEQYF